Each of the 16 T cell receptor beta chains below was sequenced from the same sample in a study of molecular identifiers for immune sequencing clone quantification. TCRdb passed the PCR reads through MiXCR, listing each CDR3 protein once. The sample includes under 350,000 distinct CDR3 sequences, about 23% of them seen just once. Material for sequencing was naive CD8+ T cells from blood, with Jurkat cell RNA spiked in. Subset here: FACS-sorted CD8+CD4-CCR7+CD45RA+ naive T cells. These receptors all come from a human donor in good health. Some libraries in this study had Jurkat cell RNA spiked in.

This clonotype was picked up a small number of times. The J gene is TRBJ2-7, the V gene TRBV5-1; 9 positions agree with TRBD1. From germline, CDR1 is SGHRS and CDR2 YFSETQ. Trimming cost V 0 bases and J 7 bases; bases outside gene matches: 8. The CDR3 length is 15 residues. The CDR3 sequence is CASSLEQGALGEQYF. The CDR3 DNA reads as TGCGCCAGCAGCTTGGAACAGGGGGCTCTGGGGGAGCAGTACTTC.

This clonotype was seen a single time. A junction end diverges from the germline sequence, so it may reflect a read error. The rearrangement links TRBV6-2 or TRBV6-3 to TRBJ1-4; 9 bases are shared with TRBD1. Per the germline V gene, CDR1 is MNHEY and CDR2 is SVGEGT. The CDR3 has 17 residues. In nucleotides, the CDR3 is TGTGCCAGCAGCCTATCCGGGACAGGGATCCGGAATGAAGAACTGTTTTTT. Translation gives CASSLSGTGIRNEELFF.

The chain couples TRBV27 to TRBJ2-3, with a weak D call TRBD2 (6 bases). The germline CDR1 and CDR2 sequences are MNHEY and SMNVEV (reference sequence). This CDR3 has 15 residues. V lost 2 bases and J 0 bases, leaving 9 bases between the germline ends. Here the CDR3 reads CASSLIGGSTDTQYF. CDR3 bases: TGTGCCAGCAGTTTAATCGGGGGTAGCACAGATACGCAGTATTTT.

About this clonotype itself: The conserved closing phenylalanine or tryptophan is absent in this CDR3, likely reflecting a read error. Because the CDR3's place on the DNA is in doubt, the DNA is left out and the CDR3 is given as listed by TCRdb. This chain uses TRBV7-7 with TRBJ2-2; TRBD2 is the table's D call, not checked against the DNA. Per germline, CDR1 SSHAT and CDR2 FNYEAQ (reference sequence). Termini included, the CDR3 measures 16 amino acids. The CDR3 sequence is CASSSSLAGGTGELLV.

The rearrangement links TRBV7-3 to TRBJ2-2; D gene unclear. The CDR3 is 13 residues long. V lost 2 bases to trimming and J lost 7 bases, with 8 bases between them. Germline assignment: CDR1 SGHTA and CDR2 FQGTGA. This CDR3 reads CASSLRVGGELFF. Here the CDR3 DNA reads TGTGCCAGCAGCTTACGGGTTGGCGGGGAGCTGTTTTTT. The full variable domain, in which reference TRBV7-3 and TRBJ2-2 provide the parts outside the CDR3, is GAGVSQTPSNKVTEKGKYVELRCDPISGHTALYWYRQSLGQGPEFLIYFQGTGAADDSGLPNDRFFAVRPEGSVSTLKIQRTERGDSAVYLCASSLRVGGELFFGEGSRLTVL.

V and J are TRBV7-9 and TRBJ2-3; 8 bases fit TRBD1. Germline V lookup: CDR1 SEHNR, CDR2 FQNEAQ (reference sequence). The CDR3 loop spans 17 amino acids. Losses at the gene ends were 4 bases for V and 1 base for J; bases not matched to a gene: 10. CDR3 residues: CASSSSLDRVGTDTQYF. In DNA form, the CDR3 reads TGTGCCAGCAGCTCCTCCCTGGACAGGGTAGGCACAGATACGCAGTATTTT.

On this clonotype: Since a much larger clone is just one base distant, this may be a read error. The chain couples TRBV28 to TRBJ2-5, with a tentative D call TRBD1 (6 bases). The CDR3 extends over 14 amino acids. Germline CDR1 is MDHEN and CDR2 is SYDVKM. V lost 7 bases, J lost 4 bases, and 16 bases lay in between. The CDR3 DNA follows: TGTGCCAGCAAATCCCCCCGGGACATAGAGACCCAGTACTTC. This gives the protein CASKSPRDIETQYF.

On this clonotype itself: Just one base apart from a much larger clone, this may be a read error. J is TRBJ2-7 and V is TRBV7-6; no clear D. Germline CDR1 SGHVS, CDR2 FNYEAQ. V dropped 5 bases and J dropped 4 bases, with 27 bases sitting between them. The CDR3 runs to 18 residues. CDR3 protein: CASSPWTRPLATSYEQYF. The CDR3 DNA reads TGTGCCAGCAGCCCTTGGACCAGGCCACTTGCGACAAGTTACGAGCAGTACTTC.

A note on this clonotype: A read error may be the cause here, since a much bigger clone is one base away. The chain couples TRBV7-9 to TRBJ2-5; D is ambiguous. CDR3 length: 15 amino acids. Germline V CDR1 and CDR2: SEHNR, FQNEAQ (reference sequence). This chain's CDR3 is CTSSSTTYREETQYF. In DNA form, the CDR3 reads TGTACCAGCAGCTCAACCACATACAGAGAAGAGACCCAGTACTTC.

This clonotype came up many times. This rearrangement joins TRBV20-1 to TRBJ2-7; D ambiguous. V shed 2 bases and J shed 2 bases, with 19 bases lying between them. Germline-derived CDR1 and CDR2 are DFQATT and SNEGSKA (reference sequence). This CDR3 is built from 16 residues. CDR3 in amino acids: CSARHTQGVAAYEQYF. For the CDR3, the DNA is TGCAGTGCTAGACACACTCAAGGTGTCGCGGCCTACGAGCAGTACTTC.

CDR3 nucleotides: TGTGCCAGCAGTTACTCCGCGGGGGCGATTGAGCAGTTCTTC. As protein: CASSYSAGAIEQFF. This chain joins TRBV6-5 and TRBJ2-1, with a tentative D call TRBD2 (7 bases). The germline gives CDR1 MNHEY, CDR2 SVGAGI. The CDR3 sequence is 14 residues long. V was pared by 0 bases and J by 9 bases, with 12 bases between.

Worth noting for this clonotype: The junction differs from germline at one of its ends, possibly a read error. The chain uses TRBV6-2 or TRBV6-3 and TRBJ2-3, with D perhaps matching TRBD1 (6 bases). The CDR3 length is 16 residues. CDR1 is MNHEY, CDR2 SVGEGT, per germline. CDR3 protein: CASTYPDSQLTDTQYF. The CDR3 coding sequence is TGTGCCAGCACTTACCCGGACAGCCAACTCACAGATACGCAGTATTTT.

With regard to this clonotype: A much larger clonotype is one base distant, so this may be a read error. V is TRBV29-1 and J is TRBJ2-7; maybe TRBD2 (6 bases). This CDR3 has 15 amino acids. Germline V gene data show CDR1 as SQVTM and CDR2 as ANQGSEA. V was pared by 1 base and J by 5 bases, with 18 bases between. This chain's CDR3 is CSVEAEEGRAHEQYF. The CDR3 bases are TGCAGCGTTGAAGCCGAGGAGGGGAGAGCCCACGAGCAGTACTTC.

This clonotype was observed at least ten times. The chain recombines TRBV7-2 with TRBJ2-3; 12 nucleotides align to TRBD2. From germline, CDR1 is SGHTA and CDR2 FQGNSA. J was trimmed by 2 bases and V by 4 bases; bases with no gene match: 13. The CDR3 is 19 residues long. CDR3 loop: CASSYITSGGLRYTDTQYF. CDR3 in DNA: TGTGCCAGCAGCTACATAACTAGCGGGGGGCTCAGATACACAGATACGCAGTATTTT.

In its sample, this clonotype was seen a few times. The gene calls are TRBV19 and TRBJ2-1; TRBD1 aligns across 8 bases. This CDR3 is 16 amino acids long. V was clipped by 0 bases and J by 5 bases; unmatched bases: 6. Germline V lookup: CDR1 LNHDA, CDR2 SQIVND (reference sequence). DNA for the CDR3: TGTGCCAGTAGTATAGAATTATTCAGGGGGCACAATGAGCAGTTCTTC. This sequence encodes CASSIELFRGHNEQFF. Using reference TRBV19 and TRBJ2-1 for the parts outside the CDR3, the full variable domain is DGGITQSPKYLFRKEGQNVTLSCEQNLNHDAMYWYRQDPGQGLRLIYYSQIVNDFQKGDIAEGYSVSREKKESFPLTVTSAQKNPTAFYLCASSIELFRGHNEQFFGPGTRLTVL.

This clonotype appeared many times. The chain couples TRBV27 to TRBJ2-3; TRBD2 aligns across 7 bases. Unmatched junction bases numbered 3, after V lost 6 bases and J lost 0 bases. Germline lookup yields CDR1 MNHEY and CDR2 SMNVEV (reference sequence). CDR3 length: 14 amino acids. The CDR3 nucleotides read TGTGCCAGCAGCATAGCGGGTAGCACAGATACGCAGTATTTT. Residues: CASSIAGSTDTQYF.